These T cell receptor beta chains were read from a single sample in a study of OX40 agonist ivuxolimab in advanced cancers. The protocol was immunoSEQ multiplex PCR, while the TCRdb copy is restricted to in-frame clones and leaves out a portion. This table has 96,000 or so clones, about four fifths appearing once. Sequencing used CD4+ or CD8+ T cells sorted from blood, obtained in a trial of the OX40 agonist ivuxolimab. These receptors came from an adult with an advanced solid tumor such as melanoma, head and neck, liver or kidney cancer. The CDR3 runs from the conserved cysteine through the conserved F or W. The D gene is left open where the match is weak. Clone size is given for some rows only: seen once, a few or many times, or a class if the clone is expanded.

CDR3 protein: CASSLDPTSHADTQYF; CDR3 DNA: TGTGCCAGCAGCTTAGACCCCACTAGCCATGCGGATACGCAGTATTTT; clone size: -; D gene: -; V gene: TRBV7-2; J gene: TRBJ2-3
CDR3 protein: CASSVVVGEGYTF; CDR3 DNA: TGTGCCAGCAGCGTAGTGGTGGGGGAAGGCTACACCTTC; clone size: few; D gene: -; V gene: TRBV9; J gene: TRBJ1-2
CDR3 protein: CASSPRIGATEAFF; CDR3 DNA: TGTGCCAGCAGTCCGCGCATCGGGGCCACTGAAGCTTTCTTT; clone size: -; D gene: -; V gene: TRBV27; J gene: TRBJ1-1
CDR3 protein: CSASQGLQGNTEAFF; CDR3 DNA: TGCAGCGCATCACAGGGGCTACAGGGGAACACTGAAGCTTTCTTT; clone size: -; D gene: TRBD1; V gene: TRBV29-1; J gene: TRBJ1-1
CDR3 protein: CATSTWDGSRYF; CDR3 DNA: TGTGCCACCAGCACCTGGGACGGGTCGCGGTATTTT; clone size: -; D gene: -; V gene: TRBV15; J gene: TRBJ2-3
CDR3 protein: CASSGPGTIEYEQYF; CDR3 DNA: TGTGCCAGCAGCGGCCCCGGGACTATCGAATACGAGCAGTACTTC; clone size: -; D gene: TRBD2; V gene: TRBV7-9; J gene: TRBJ2-7
CDR3 protein: CASSLRGTGELFF; CDR3 DNA: TGTGCCAGCAGTTTACGAGGGACCGGGGAGCTGTTTTTT; clone size: once; D gene: -; V gene: TRBV27; J gene: TRBJ2-2
CDR3 protein: CASSLESPGNEAFF; CDR3 DNA: TGTGCCAGCAGCTTAGAGTCCCCTGGGAATGAAGCTTTCTTT; clone size: -; D gene: -; V gene: TRBV7-9; J gene: TRBJ1-1
CDR3 protein: CASSVGGSSTGELFF; CDR3 DNA: TGTGCCAGCAGCGTAGGAGGTTCCTCCACCGGGGAGCTGTTTTTT; clone size: -; D gene: -; V gene: TRBV9; J gene: TRBJ2-2
CDR3 protein: CASSPRLDSNYGYTF; CDR3 DNA: TGTGCCAGCTCACCAAGGTTGGATTCTAACTATGGCTACACCTTC; clone size: -; D gene: -; V gene: TRBV18; J gene: TRBJ1-2
CDR3 protein: CASSDSGSFTDTQYF; CDR3 DNA: TGTGCCAGCAGTGACTCTGGCAGTTTCACAGATACGCAGTATTTT; clone size: few; D gene: -; V gene: TRBV6-4; J gene: TRBJ2-3
CDR3 protein: CASSPEAPGQTYNSPLHF; CDR3 DNA: TGTGCCAGCAGCCCCGAGGCCCCGGGACAGACCTATAATTCACCCCTCCACTTT; clone size: -; D gene: TRBD1; V gene: TRBV7-2; J gene: TRBJ1-6
CDR3 protein: CASSPLGQGVGNTEAFF; CDR3 DNA: TGTGCCAGCTCACCACTGGGGCAGGGGGTGGGGAACACTGAAGCTTTCTTT; clone size: few; D gene: TRBD1; V gene: TRBV18; J gene: TRBJ1-1
CDR3 protein: CASAPGDLEQYF; CDR3 DNA: TGTGCCAGCGCACCCGGAGATCTCGAGCAGTACTTC; clone size: -; D gene: -; V gene: TRBV14; J gene: TRBJ2-7
CDR3 protein: CASSLSGTDTQYF; CDR3 DNA: TGTGCCAGCAGCTTATCTGGCACAGATACGCAGTATTTT; clone size: -; D gene: -; V gene: TRBV7-2; J gene: TRBJ2-3
CDR3 protein: CASSLARMGRQETQYF; CDR3 DNA: TGCGCCAGCAGCTTGGCGCGGATGGGAAGGCAAGAGACCCAGTACTTC; clone size: -; D gene: -; V gene: TRBV5-1; J gene: TRBJ2-5
CDR3 protein: CASSAGLNYEQYF; CDR3 DNA: TGCGCCAGCAGCGCGGGGCTTAACTACGAGCAGTACTTC; clone size: -; D gene: -; V gene: TRBV5-1; J gene: TRBJ2-7
CDR3 protein: CASSYSASTDTQYF; CDR3 DNA: TGTGCCAGCAGTTACTCGGCTAGTACAGATACGCAGTATTTT; clone size: -; D gene: -; V gene: TRBV6-5; J gene: TRBJ2-3
CDR3 protein: CASSIDRVRGYTF; CDR3 DNA: TGTGCCAGTAGTATAGATCGAGTAAGGGGCTACACCTTC; clone size: -; D gene: -; V gene: TRBV19; J gene: TRBJ1-2
CDR3 protein: CASSPNRWTESSGANVLTF; CDR3 DNA: TGTGCCAGCAGCCCGAACCGGTGGACAGAGAGCTCTGGGGCCAACGTCCTGACTTTC; clone size: -; D gene: -; V gene: TRBV7-9; J gene: TRBJ2-6
CDR3 protein: CASRVTASSGNTIYF; CDR3 DNA: TGTGCCAGCAGGGTGACGGCCAGCTCTGGAAACACCATATATTTT; clone size: once; D gene: -; V gene: TRBV27; J gene: TRBJ1-3
CDR3 protein: CASSYSAASGNTIYF; CDR3 DNA: TGTGCCAGCAGTTATTCGGCGGCCTCTGGAAACACCATATATTTT; clone size: large; D gene: -; V gene: TRBV6-5; J gene: TRBJ1-3
CDR3 protein: CASSVAPEGFYEQFF; CDR3 DNA: TGTGCCAGCAGCGTAGCCCCCGAAGGCTTTTATGAGCAGTTCTTC; clone size: -; D gene: -; V gene: TRBV9; J gene: TRBJ2-1
CDR3 protein: CAISESWTARNRGPGNTIYF; CDR3 DNA: TGTGCCATCAGTGAGTCGTGGACCGCGCGCAACAGGGGCCCTGGAAACACCATATATTTT; clone size: -; D gene: TRBD1; V gene: TRBV10-3; J gene: TRBJ1-3
CDR3 protein: CASSSSSGGANEQFF; CDR3 DNA: TGCGCCAGCAGCTCCTCTAGCGGGGGGGCCAATGAGCAGTTCTTC; clone size: -; D gene: TRBD2; V gene: TRBV4-3; J gene: TRBJ2-1
CDR3 protein: CASSEGRNTEAFF; CDR3 DNA: TGTGCCAGCAGTGAAGGCCGGAACACTGAAGCTTTCTTT; clone size: -; D gene: -; V gene: TRBV6-4; J gene: TRBJ1-1
CDR3 protein: CATSREGQGADEQYF; CDR3 DNA: TGTGCCACCAGCAGAGAGGGACAGGGGGCAGACGAGCAGTACTTC; clone size: -; D gene: TRBD1; V gene: TRBV15; J gene: TRBJ2-7
CDR3 protein: CASRGQGAKDTQYF; CDR3 DNA: TGTGCCAGCAGGGGACAGGGGGCTAAAGATACGCAGTATTTT; clone size: -; D gene: TRBD1; V gene: TRBV19; J gene: TRBJ2-3
CDR3 protein: CASSITGSSGNTIYF; CDR3 DNA: TGTGCCAGCAGCATTACAGGTAGCTCTGGAAACACCATATATTTT; clone size: -; D gene: -; V gene: TRBV7-2; J gene: TRBJ1-3
CDR3 protein: CASSLVMGTVTEAFF; CDR3 DNA: TGTGCCAGCAGTCTCGTGATGGGGACAGTTACTGAAGCTTTCTTT; clone size: -; D gene: TRBD1; V gene: TRBV27; J gene: TRBJ1-1
CDR3 protein: CASSLDLFSYEQYF; CDR3 DNA: TGTGCCAGCAGCTTAGATCTGTTCTCCTACGAGCAGTACTTC; clone size: -; D gene: -; V gene: TRBV7-9; J gene: TRBJ2-7
CDR3 protein: CASSRQGSPDTQYF; CDR3 DNA: TGCGCCAGCAGTCGACAGGGATCCCCAGATACGCAGTATTTT; clone size: -; D gene: TRBD1; V gene: TRBV5-1; J gene: TRBJ2-3
CDR3 protein: CASSAINGANSPLHF; CDR3 DNA: TGTGCCAGCAGTGCGATCAATGGGGCTAATTCACCCCTCCACTTT; clone size: -; D gene: -; V gene: TRBV6-6; J gene: TRBJ1-6
CDR3 protein: CASTQGSGNTIYF; CDR3 DNA: TGTGCCAGCACACAGGGCTCTGGAAACACCATATATTTT; clone size: -; D gene: -; V gene: TRBV11-1; J gene: TRBJ1-3
CDR3 protein: CSVGWGHTEAFF; CDR3 DNA: TGCAGCGTGGGATGGGGCCACACTGAAGCTTTCTTT; clone size: -; D gene: -; V gene: TRBV29-1; J gene: TRBJ1-1
CDR3 protein: CASSISGPGANVLTF; CDR3 DNA: TGTGCCAGTAGTATATCCGGGCCCGGGGCCAACGTCCTGACTTTC; clone size: -; D gene: -; V gene: TRBV19; J gene: TRBJ2-6
CDR3 protein: CASRLAPWGGGAYNEQFF; CDR3 DNA: -; clone size: -; D gene: -; V gene: TRBV12-2; J gene: TRBJ2-1
CDR3 protein: CASSLAFESGNTIYF; CDR3 DNA: TGTGCCAGCAGCTTAGCATTCGAGTCTGGAAACACCATATATTTT; clone size: -; D gene: -; V gene: TRBV7-2; J gene: TRBJ1-3
CDR3 protein: CASSVDGHTLYNEQFF; CDR3 DNA: TGTGCCAGCAGCGTAGACGGACACACGCTCTACAATGAGCAGTTCTTC; clone size: -; D gene: -; V gene: TRBV9; J gene: TRBJ2-1